The following is a TCR beta chain sequence with its context. Per the authors' pipeline: Estimates of nucleated cell counts were drawn from the amplification of reference gene primers. This table comes from immunoSEQ multiplex PCR, and its TCRdb copy is limited to in-frame clones, with some not included. From that table come the V and J calls and clone size; the DNA was used to work out D and trimming. The data show fewer than 70,000 clones, 80% to 95% seen once. The data are from a study of blood T cell repertoires in COVID-19. Germline V gene data show CDR1 as SGHAT and CDR2 as FQNNGV. The CDR3 covers 14 residues. V was shortened by 5 bases and J by 5 bases, with 13 bases between the two germline ends.

The chain combines TRBV11-2 with TRBJ2-1; possible D gene TRBD2, 5 bases. Sequenced sample: peripheral blood. The receptor was derived from a man aged 50-59 years with active COVID-19. The CDR3 DNA sequence: TGTGCCAGCAGCAACGGACTGGTTCACAATGAGCAGTTCTTC. Translation: CASSNGLVHNEQFF.